These 3 T cell receptor beta chains originate from one sample sequenced in a study of T cells after yellow fever vaccination. A single record per CDR3 protein comes from TCRdb applying MiXCR to the 5' RACE reads. The sample lists roughly 310,000 distinct CDR3 sequences, 3.6% occurring once. Sequences were derived from PBMCs, sampled on the day of the yellow fever booster vaccination. These receptors were collected from a man between 18 and 29 years old who received the YFV17D yellow fever vaccine.

The genes are TRBV3-1 and TRBJ2-2, with D perhaps matching TRBD2 (7 bases). The ends were cut back, 1 base at V and 5 bases at J, with 17 bases in the middle. This CDR3 is 17 amino acids long. Germline V gene lookup returns CDR1 LGHDT and CDR2 YNNKEL (reference sequence). CDR3 nucleotide sequence: TGTGCCAGCAGCCAAGGAAGGGGGGGCTCCGGAACCGGGGAGCTGTTTTTT. Translating it yields CASSQGRGGSGTGELFF.

This clonotype was counted ten times or more. The gene calls are TRBV25-1 and TRBJ2-5; D perhaps matches TRBD2 (6 bases). The CDR3 is made up of 15 amino acids. Germline V gene data show CDR1 as MGHDK and CDR2 as SYGVNS. Trimming took off 4 bases at V and 1 base at J, with 13 bases between the two ends. The CDR3 DNA reads TGTGCCAGCAGTGGTTCCCTGCGGGGCCAAGAGACCCAGTACTTC. Amino acid sequence: CASSGSLRGQETQYF.

This clonotype was detected many times. The chain uses TRBV6-1 and TRBJ2-2; tentatively, D is TRBD1 or TRBD2 (6 bases each). From germline, CDR1 is MNHNS and CDR2 SASEGT. Trimming removed 8 bases from V and 4 bases from J, with 17 bases in between. This CDR3 contains 15 residues. DNA of the CDR3: TGTGCCAGCTTAAAGAGCGGAGGGGGCACCGGGGAGCTGTTTTTT. It encodes CASLKSGGGTGELFF.